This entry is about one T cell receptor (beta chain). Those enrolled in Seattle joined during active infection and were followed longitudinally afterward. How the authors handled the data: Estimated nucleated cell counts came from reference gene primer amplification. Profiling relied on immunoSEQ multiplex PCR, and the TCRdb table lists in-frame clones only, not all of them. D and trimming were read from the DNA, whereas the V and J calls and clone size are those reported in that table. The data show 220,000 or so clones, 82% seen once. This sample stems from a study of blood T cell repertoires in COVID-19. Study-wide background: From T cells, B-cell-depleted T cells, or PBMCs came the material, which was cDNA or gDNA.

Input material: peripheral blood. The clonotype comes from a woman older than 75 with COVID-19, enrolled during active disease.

The CDR3 sequence is CASSYSGTGRTEAFF. The CDR3, as DNA: TGTGCCAGCAGTTACTCGGGGACAGGGAGGACTGAAGCTTTCTTT. This chain uses TRBV6-5 with TRBJ1-1, with TRBD1 identical over 9 bases. Germline trimming cut 0 bases from V and 5 bases from J; bases unmatched to any gene: 4. Germline CDR1 and CDR2: MNHEY and SVGAGI. The CDR3 runs to 15 residues.